One T cell receptor beta chain is described in this entry. Antigen unknown. This sample was included in a study of cytomegalovirus exposure and HLA in healthy donors. From germline, CDR1 is MNHNS and CDR2 SASEGT. The CDR3 has 16 residues. The V and J ends lost 2 bases and 8 bases, in that order; junction bases with no gene match: 7. 13 Jbeta primers and 60 Vbeta primers were used for the PCR. Using immunoSEQ multiplex PCR, the repertoire was profiled, and TCRdb retains in-frame clones only, with some absent. The table has some 250,000 clones, roughly four fifths seen once; the top ten hold roughly 7.4%. Study findings and constraints: In an earlier analysis, productive rearrangement rates for most beta V segments clustered near 90% or 30%. In a later analysis, productive TCRs from donors in an Asian-associated ancestry cluster reportedly carried fewer N-insertions than the cohort mean. Upon later analysis, HLA-associated TCR beta chains proved more clonally expanded than other, equally common chains.

Sequenced sample: PBMCs. The V gene is TRBV6-1, the J gene TRBJ2-1; 12 positions agree with TRBD2. The sequence derives from a woman aged 60-75 years in good health and CMV-seropositive. The chain's CDR3 is CASSETSGRWGDEQFF. Here the CDR3 DNA reads TGTGCCAGCAGTGAAACTAGCGGGAGGTGGGGGGATGAGCAGTTCTTC.